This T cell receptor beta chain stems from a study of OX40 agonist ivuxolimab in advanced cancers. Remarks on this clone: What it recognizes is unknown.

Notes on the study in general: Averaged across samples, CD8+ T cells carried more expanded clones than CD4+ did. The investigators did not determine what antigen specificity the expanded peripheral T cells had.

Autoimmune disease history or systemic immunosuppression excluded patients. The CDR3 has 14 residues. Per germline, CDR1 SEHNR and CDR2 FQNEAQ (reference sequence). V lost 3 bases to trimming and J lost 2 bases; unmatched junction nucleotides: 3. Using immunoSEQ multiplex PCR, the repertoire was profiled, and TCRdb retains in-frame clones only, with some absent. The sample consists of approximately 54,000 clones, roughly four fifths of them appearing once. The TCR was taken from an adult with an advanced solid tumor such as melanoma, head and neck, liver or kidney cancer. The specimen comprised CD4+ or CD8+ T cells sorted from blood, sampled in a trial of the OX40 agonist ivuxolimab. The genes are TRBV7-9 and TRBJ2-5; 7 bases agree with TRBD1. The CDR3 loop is CASSFGTAQETQYF. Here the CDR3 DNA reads TGTGCCAGCAGCTTCGGGACAGCACAAGAGACCCAGTACTTC.